Sequencing of this T cell receptor (beta chain) was carried out in a study of cytomegalovirus exposure and HLA in healthy donors. General study points: Reportedly, TCR beta sequences accurately predicted HLA-A and HLA-B alleles in most subjects. Many donors shared some public TCRs, even though most TCR sequences were rare. Cytomegalovirus-associated status was assigned to approximately 160 TCR beta chains.

This PCR relied on a set of 60 Vbeta primers and 13 Jbeta primers. Measured with immunoSEQ multiplex PCR; TCRdb has only the in-frame clones, and not every one. In the table there are about 130,000 clones, around 80% of which are singletons. Worth noting for this clone: Antigen: not known.

V lost 4 bases and J 3 bases, leaving 16 bases between the germline ends. Per germline, CDR1 SGHRS and CDR2 YFSETQ. This CDR3 contains 15 residues. V gene TRBV5-1 combines with J gene TRBJ1-1; D might be TRBD1 (5 bases). The material sequenced was PBMCs. The receptor was isolated from a female donor in good health and CMV-seronegative. Here the CDR3 DNA reads TGCGCCAGCAGCCGTACGGCAGGGTGGGACACTGAAGCTTTCTTT. Protein: CASSRTAGWDTEAFF.